Sequencing of this TCR beta chain was carried out in a study of OX40 agonist ivuxolimab in advanced cancers. The wider study: Two patients with cutaneous melanoma and one with hepatocellular carcinoma, three in total, showed partial responses.

Study-level points and caveats: Expanded clones tended on average to be more numerous among CD8+ T cells than CD4+.

Peripheral blood came from all dose cohorts at three timepoints. Here immunoSEQ multiplex PCR was the method, and the copy in TCRdb shows in-frame clones only, minus some. Among around 33,000 clones, approximately 91% were seen once, and the ten largest hold under 5.5%. A note on this clone: Its antigen is unknown.

The sequence derives from an adult with an advanced solid tumor such as melanoma, head and neck, liver or kidney cancer. This specimen was CD4+ or CD8+ T cells sorted from blood, taken in a trial of the OX40 agonist ivuxolimab.

The CDR3 sequence is CASSGVPGQGSNTEAFF. The CDR3 DNA is TGTGCCAGCAGTGGGGTCCCGGGACAGGGGTCGAACACTGAAGCTTTCTTT. The gene calls are TRBV28 and TRBJ1-1, with 10 bases that match TRBD1. There are 17 residues in the CDR3. Germline CDR1 and CDR2: MDHEN and SYDVKM. Trimming cost V 5 bases and J 1 base; bases outside gene matches: 10.